The clone carrying this T cell receptor (beta chain) was seen at least ten times. Trimming cost V 2 bases and J 0 bases, with 12 bases left between them. Germline V gene sequence: CDR1 DFQATT, CDR2 SNEGSKA (reference sequence). CDR3 length: 15 amino acids. MiXCR was run by TCRdb on the RT-PCR reads, yielding one entry per CDR3 protein. Found here are fewer than 800,000 distinct CDR3 sequences, 12% to 15% of them singletons; the top ten hold 3% to 4.5%. This TCR came from a female donor in good health, serving as a healthy control. The specimen sequenced was memory CD4+ T cells from blood. The chain couples TRBV20-1 to TRBJ2-3; D possibly corresponds to TRBD2 (5 bases). The CDR3 here is CSARLAHSSTDTQYF. The DNA for the CDR3 is TGCAGTGCTAGATTAGCGCATTCTAGCACAGATACGCAGTATTTT.